These T cell receptor beta chains were read from a single sample in a study of blood T cells in healthy people across ages. TCRdb reprocessed the 5' RACE reads via MiXCR and lists one record per CDR3 protein. The data show about 640,000 distinct CDR3 sequences, approximately 50% seen once. Sequencing was done on a sample of blood. The origin of the receptors is a man aged 60-69 years in good health. Each CDR3 is given with its conserved first and last residue. D genes are given only for firm matches. Size values are once, few and many counts, or a class for expanded clones, and some rows have none.

j_gene: TRBJ2-7; v_gene: TRBV2; abundance: few; d_gene: TRBD2; CDR3nt: TGTGCCAGCAACGGCGGGGGGGCCTACGAGCAGTACTTC; CDR3aa: CASNGGGAYEQYF
j_gene: TRBJ1-2; v_gene: TRBV24-1; abundance: -; d_gene: TRBD1; CDR3nt: TGTGCCACCAGCAACCCGGGACAGGGGAACTATGGCTACACCTTC; CDR3aa: CATSNPGQGNYGYTF
j_gene: TRBJ2-7; v_gene: TRBV10-3; abundance: -; d_gene: TRBD1; CDR3nt: TGTGCCATCAGCGGGGACAGAGTCTACGAGCAGTACTTC; CDR3aa: CAISGDRVYEQYF
j_gene: TRBJ2-5; v_gene: TRBV20-1; abundance: -; d_gene: TRBD2; CDR3nt: TGCAGTGCTAGAGAGGGAGGGCTAGCGGTGGAGACCCAGTACTTC; CDR3aa: CSAREGGLAVETQYF
j_gene: TRBJ2-7; v_gene: TRBV12-3/TRBV12-4; abundance: few; d_gene: TRBD1; CDR3nt: TGTGCCAGCAGTGGACAGGGAGGCTCCTACGAGCAGTACTTC; CDR3aa: CASSGQGGSYEQYF
j_gene: TRBJ2-3; v_gene: TRBV12-3/TRBV12-4; abundance: -; d_gene: -; CDR3nt: TGTGCCAGCAGCATCGTGGGGCAACAGTATTTT; CDR3aa: CASSIVGQQYF
j_gene: TRBJ2-5; v_gene: TRBV27; abundance: -; d_gene: -; CDR3nt: TGTGCCAGCAGTCCCTATCGGTGGGAAAGTGGAGAGACCCAGTACTTC; CDR3aa: CASSPYRWESGETQYF
j_gene: TRBJ1-2; v_gene: TRBV3-1; abundance: once; d_gene: -; CDR3nt: TGTGCCGGCAGCCAAGTGACCATAGCTAACTATGGCTACACCTTC; CDR3aa: CAGSQVTIANYGYTF
j_gene: TRBJ2-3; v_gene: TRBV6-1; abundance: once; d_gene: -; CDR3nt: TGTGCCAGCAGTGCGGGCAGGGAAGGTGTCACGCAGTATTTT; CDR3aa: CASSAGREGVTQYF
j_gene: TRBJ2-2; v_gene: TRBV20-1; abundance: few; d_gene: -; CDR3nt: TGCAGTGCTAGAGTGGAGGGGGCCTCCTGGGGGGAGCTGTTTTTT; CDR3aa: CSARVEGASWGELFF
j_gene: TRBJ2-5; v_gene: TRBV28; abundance: -; d_gene: TRBD1; CDR3nt: TGTGCCAGCAGCCTCGGACAGGTTGGGGGCCAAGAGACCCAGTACTTC; CDR3aa: CASSLGQVGGQETQYF
j_gene: TRBJ2-1; v_gene: TRBV12-3/TRBV12-4; abundance: -; d_gene: -; CDR3nt: TGTGCCAGCAGGGTGGGGGACGAGCAGTTCTTC; CDR3aa: CASRVGDEQFF
j_gene: TRBJ2-7; v_gene: TRBV9; abundance: -; d_gene: -; CDR3nt: TGTGCCAGCAGCGGCCCTACTTTTTCGTGCAGGGCGACCTACGAGCAGTACTTC; CDR3aa: CASSGPTFSCRATYEQYF
j_gene: TRBJ1-2; v_gene: TRBV25-1; abundance: -; d_gene: TRBD1; CDR3nt: TGTGCCAGCAGAGATCAGGGGGAGGGCTACACCTTC; CDR3aa: CASRDQGEGYTF
j_gene: TRBJ1-2; v_gene: TRBV29-1; abundance: -; d_gene: -; CDR3nt: TGCAGCGTTGAAGAAGGTGGTGCAGGCCGGGGGGGCTACACCTTC; CDR3aa: CSVEEGGAGRGGYTF
j_gene: TRBJ2-6; v_gene: TRBV27; abundance: once; d_gene: -; CDR3nt: -; CDR3aa: CASSLLWGSGANVRTF
j_gene: TRBJ2-1; v_gene: TRBV12-3/TRBV12-4; abundance: -; d_gene: -; CDR3nt: TGTGCCAGCACCCCATCCGACAATGAGCAGTTCTTC; CDR3aa: CASTPSDNEQFF
j_gene: TRBJ2-7; v_gene: TRBV7-9; abundance: few; d_gene: -; CDR3nt: TGTGCCAGCAGCTTAGCGATCCAGGTCCAGTACTTC; CDR3aa: CASSLAIQVQYF
j_gene: TRBJ1-1; v_gene: TRBV3-1; abundance: few; d_gene: -; CDR3nt: TGTGCCAGCAGCCCTATAGACAGAGACACTGAAGCTTTCTTT; CDR3aa: CASSPIDRDTEAFF
j_gene: TRBJ2-1; v_gene: TRBV20-1; abundance: -; d_gene: TRBD2; CDR3nt: TGCAGTGCTAGAAGGACTAGCGGGGGGGCCAAGTTCTTC; CDR3aa: CSARRTSGGAKFF
j_gene: TRBJ1-1; v_gene: TRBV29-1; abundance: -; d_gene: -; CDR3nt: TGCAGCGTTGAAGGCCGGCGCAGTGACACTGAAGCTTTCTTT; CDR3aa: CSVEGRRSDTEAFF
j_gene: TRBJ2-1; v_gene: TRBV29-1; abundance: few; d_gene: TRBD2; CDR3nt: TGCAGCGTTGAGAAGCGGGGGGGCCTCGGAGGTGAGCAGTTCTTC; CDR3aa: CSVEKRGGLGGEQFF
j_gene: TRBJ2-4; v_gene: TRBV20-1; abundance: -; d_gene: -; CDR3nt: TGCAGTGCTACAGACCCCGTATTAACAGGGTTTATTGCCAAAAACATCCAGTACTTC; CDR3aa: CSATDPVLTGFIAKNIQYF
j_gene: TRBJ1-6; v_gene: TRBV6-5; abundance: few; d_gene: TRBD1; CDR3nt: TGTGCCAGCAAATGGGGACAGGGGAATTCACCCCTCCACTTT; CDR3aa: CASKWGQGNSPLHF
j_gene: TRBJ1-4; v_gene: TRBV2; abundance: -; d_gene: -; CDR3nt: TGTGCCAGCAGTGAATTGAGGGGGTTTAATGAAAAACTGTTTTTT; CDR3aa: CASSELRGFNEKLFF
j_gene: TRBJ2-6; v_gene: TRBV27; abundance: -; d_gene: TRBD1; CDR3nt: TGTGCCAGCAGTCCCTATGCGGACAGGGTCCCTGGGGCCAACGTCCTGACTTTC; CDR3aa: CASSPYADRVPGANVLTF
j_gene: TRBJ2-3; v_gene: TRBV4-2; abundance: once; d_gene: TRBD2; CDR3nt: TGTGCCAGCAGCCAAGATTTGTCGGGGGGGAACACAGATACGCAGTATTTT; CDR3aa: CASSQDLSGGNTDTQYF
j_gene: TRBJ1-2; v_gene: TRBV2; abundance: -; d_gene: -; CDR3nt: TGTGCCAGCAGTGAACGACAGACAGTTAACTATGGCTACACCTTC; CDR3aa: CASSERQTVNYGYTF
j_gene: TRBJ1-2; v_gene: TRBV20-1; abundance: -; d_gene: TRBD1; CDR3nt: TGCAGTGCTAGAGATGGGACAGGGGACGATGGCTACACCTTC; CDR3aa: CSARDGTGDDGYTF
j_gene: TRBJ2-5; v_gene: TRBV20-1; abundance: -; d_gene: -; CDR3nt: TGCAGTGCCGAGGGGTTGCGGGGAGGTGAGACCCAGTACTTC; CDR3aa: CSAEGLRGGETQYF
j_gene: TRBJ2-5; v_gene: TRBV5-6; abundance: -; d_gene: -; CDR3nt: TGTGCCAGCAGCTTGGGGGACGGAGTGGGAGAAGAGACCCAGTACTTC; CDR3aa: CASSLGDGVGEETQYF
j_gene: TRBJ1-4; v_gene: TRBV6-1; abundance: -; d_gene: -; CDR3nt: TGTGCCAGCAGTGACCCGGGATTCACTAATGAAAAACTGTTTTTT; CDR3aa: CASSDPGFTNEKLFF
j_gene: TRBJ2-1; v_gene: TRBV6-5; abundance: few; d_gene: -; CDR3nt: TGTGCCAGCGGGACTCCAAATGAGCAGTTCTTC; CDR3aa: CASGTPNEQFF
j_gene: TRBJ1-2; v_gene: TRBV12-3/TRBV12-4; abundance: -; d_gene: -; CDR3nt: TGTGCCAGCAGTTTTTATGGGACGGTGGAAAACTATGGCTACACCTTC; CDR3aa: CASSFYGTVENYGYTF
j_gene: TRBJ1-2; v_gene: TRBV27; abundance: -; d_gene: -; CDR3nt: TGTGCCAGCAGTCCCACAGAAAGTACTAACTATGGCTACACCTTC; CDR3aa: CASSPTESTNYGYTF